This T cell receptor beta chain was captured in a study of PD-1 blockade in classical Hodgkin lymphoma. No patient escaped relapse after autologous stem cell transplantation, and brentuximab vedotin exposure varied. Losses at the gene ends were 5 bases for V and 1 base for J; bases not matched to a gene: 5. This CDR3 is 18 amino acids long. Sequencing used immunoSEQ multiplex PCR; TCRdb keeps in-frame clones, though not all of them. The sample carries approximately 73,000 clones, under 95% recorded once. The clonotype originates from a human donor with classical Hodgkin lymphoma. The J gene is TRBJ2-2, the V gene TRBV5-3, with 16 bases lining up with TRBD2. TRBV5-3 is recorded as an ORF, its role being uncertain. Sequenced material: peripheral blood mononuclear cells (PBMCs), taken at baseline. This CDR3 reads CARRCGTSGRGNTGELFF. The CDR3 DNA sequence: TGTGCCAGAAGGTGCGGGACTAGCGGGAGGGGGAACACCGGGGAGCTGTTTTTT.